The entry below gives a single T cell receptor (beta chain) sequence along with its context. Its matching antigen is unknown. Libraries were prepared by immunoSEQ multiplex PCR; TCRdb keeps only in-frame clonotypes and omits some of them. The table has fewer than 40,000 clones, about 77% seen once. These data come from a study of chemoradiotherapy in HPV16-positive cancers. Study outcomes and limitations: Only a couple of HPV16-positive patients supplied the functional HPV-specificity definition. Candidate HPV-specific clones and E7-related TCR motifs grew in tumor during treatment.

The sequence was obtained from a human donor with HPV-associated anogenital cancer. This specimen was blood, taken from a patient who underwent chemoradiotherapy.

The CDR3 region has the DNA TGCGCCAGCAGCCTGAGGGTCGAAGAGACCCAGTACTTC. Translating gives CASSLRVEETQYF. The chain carries TRBV5-1 and TRBJ2-5; D might be TRBD2 (5 bases). The V end was cut by 4 bases, the J end by 3 bases, with 10 bases between. The V gene's germline CDR1 is SGHRS and CDR2 YFSETQ. This CDR3 is 13 amino acids long.